This TCR beta chain was sequenced during a study of T cells in Graves' hyperthyroidism and ophthalmopathy. With a duration under 2 months, the hyperthyroidism was newly diagnosed in patients aged 18 to 65. It was at first hyperthyroidism diagnosis, before any ophthalmopathy symptoms, that the blood sample was taken. The PBMCs were sourced from fresh peripheral blood (less than 11 ml). This clonotype was seen at least ten times. Its cognate antigen is unknown. Broader study findings: Progression to ophthalmopathy was predicted a median of about 6.6 months early.

RNA transcripts were the template for amplifying TCR beta CDR3 regions. The primer set for the first-round RT-PCR of the TCR CDR3 was HTBI. TCRdb reprocessed the multiplex PCR reads with MiXCR, giving one entry per CDR3 protein. The data contain fewer than 350,000 distinct CDR3 sequences, less than 15% of them singletons. Looked up from germline, CDR1 is MNHNY and CDR2 is SVGAGI (reference sequence). The length of the CDR3 is 17 residues. Germline trimming cut 0 bases from V and 4 bases from J; bases unmatched to any gene: 5. The specimen was blood. This TCR came from a woman aged 25 to 39 with Graves' hyperthyroidism that later progressed to Graves' ophthalmopathy. The V call is TRBV6-6, the J call TRBJ2-1; 11 bases map to TRBD2. The CDR3 protein is CASSYSSGTSGYNEQFF. The CDR3 DNA sequence: TGTGCCAGCAGTTACTCTTCCGGGACTAGCGGATACAATGAGCAGTTCTTC.